What follows are 7 T cell receptor beta chains derived from one specimen sequenced in a study of blood T cell repertoires in COVID-19. TCRdb's table, derived via immunoSEQ multiplex PCR, lists solely in-frame clones and lacks some. This sample yields some 48,000 clones, of which over 70% are seen a single time; about 5.2% belongs to the top ten. The sample taken for sequencing was peripheral blood. Receptors originate from a human donor in a cohort sampled during active COVID-19.

This clone showed up just once. The chain uses TRBV9 and TRBJ1-3; possibly TRBD1 for D (6 bases). The CDR3 has 18 amino acids. Per germline, CDR1 SGDLS and CDR2 YYNGEE. V dropped 4 bases and J dropped 2 bases, with 22 bases sitting between them. Here the CDR3 DNA reads TGTGCCAGCAGCCTCCCTCAAGGTGCAGGGGTTGCTGGAAACACCATATATTTT. Its protein product is CASSLPQGAGVAGNTIYF.

The rearrangement uses TRBV6-5 and TRBJ2-7, with TRBD2 matching 8 bases. Germline lookup yields CDR1 MNHEY and CDR2 SVGAGI. The J segment lost 7 bases and the V segment lost 10 bases, leaving 12 bases of the junction unmatched. This CDR3 contains 13 residues. CDR3 nucleotide sequence: TGTGCCATCAGGGGACTAGTGACAAGAGAGCAGTACTTC. Amino acids: CAIRGLVTREQYF.

The chain carries TRBV6-1 and TRBJ1-3, with a tentative D call TRBD1 (5 bases). Germline CDR1 is MNHNS and CDR2 is SASEGT. V lost 1 base to trimming and J lost 4 bases, with 14 bases between them. CDR3 length: 16 amino acids. The chain's CDR3 is CASSEEDSGLGNTIYF. The CDR3 DNA follows: TGTGCCAGCAGTGAAGAAGACAGTGGTCTGGGAAACACCATATATTTT.

This clone was seen just once. The rearrangement links TRBV20-1 to TRBJ2-3; 9 nucleotides agree with TRBD2. The CDR3 consists of 11 residues. Germline trimming cut 7 bases from V and 5 bases from J; bases unmatched to any gene: 1. CDR1 and CDR2 from the germline V gene are DFQATT and SNEGSKA (reference sequence). The CDR3 region has the DNA TGCAGTGTAGCGGGGGTAGATACGCAGTATTTT. Translation gives CSVAGVDTQYF.

The J gene is TRBJ1-2, the V gene TRBV19; 9 bases map to TRBD1. The V gene's germline CDR1 is LNHDA and CDR2 SQIVND (reference sequence). J lost 4 bases, V lost 3 bases, and 9 bases had no gene match. The CDR3 is 16 amino acids. In DNA, the CDR3 is TGTGCCAGTAGTATTGGGGGGACAGGGCGGCCCTATGGCTACACCTTC. This sequence encodes CASSIGGTGRPYGYTF.

This chain joins TRBV6-5 and TRBJ2-3, with 7 bases aligning to TRBD2. The germline V gene encodes CDR1 MNHEY and CDR2 SVGAGI. The CDR3 spans 14 residues. Trimming took 8 bases from V and 3 from J; bases not matched to a gene: 8. CDR3 DNA: TGTGCCAGCGCCGTGGGAGGGGTGACAGATACGCAGTATTTT. It translates to CASAVGGVTDTQYF.

This clone was seen more than once but under ten times. The chain is built from TRBV6-5 and TRBJ2-1; D gene ambiguous. CDR1 MNHEY and CDR2 SVGAGI come from the germline V gene. V dropped 6 bases and J dropped 9 bases, with 6 bases sitting between them. There are 10 residues in the CDR3. Here the CDR3 reads CASRSSEQFF. CDR3 in DNA: TGTGCCAGCAGGTCCTCTGAGCAGTTCTTC.